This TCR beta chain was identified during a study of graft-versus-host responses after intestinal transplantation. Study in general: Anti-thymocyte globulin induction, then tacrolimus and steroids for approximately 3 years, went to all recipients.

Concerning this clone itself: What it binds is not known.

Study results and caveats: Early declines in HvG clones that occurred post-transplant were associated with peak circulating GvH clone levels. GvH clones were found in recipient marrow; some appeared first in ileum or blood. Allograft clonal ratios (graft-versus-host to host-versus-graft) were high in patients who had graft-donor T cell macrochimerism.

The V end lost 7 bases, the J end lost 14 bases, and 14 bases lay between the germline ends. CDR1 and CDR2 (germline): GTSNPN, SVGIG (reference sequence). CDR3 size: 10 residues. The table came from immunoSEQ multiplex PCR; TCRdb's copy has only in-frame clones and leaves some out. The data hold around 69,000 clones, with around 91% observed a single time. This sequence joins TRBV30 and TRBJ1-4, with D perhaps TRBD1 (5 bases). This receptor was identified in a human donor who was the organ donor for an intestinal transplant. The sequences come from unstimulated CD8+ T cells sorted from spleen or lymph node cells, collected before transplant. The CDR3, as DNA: TGTGCCTACCTAGGACATAGTCTGTTTTTT. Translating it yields CAYLGHSLFF.